The clone carrying this TCR beta chain has a handful of counts. As yet, its antigen is unknown. This entry is derived from a study of blood T cells in healthy people across ages. Alongside a J-beta primer mix, a sample-barcoded 5' primer served in a second PCR lasting about 6 to 12 cycles. Each cDNA molecule, via a template-switch adaptor with 12 random nucleotides, was tagged. TCRdb passed the 5' RACE reads through MiXCR, listing each CDR3 protein once. The repertoire holds around 1,700,000 distinct CDR3 sequences, with 28% as singletons. V was clipped by 2 bases and J by 5 bases; unmatched bases: 3. From germline, CDR1 is MRHNA and CDR2 SNTAGT. This CDR3 has 15 residues. General study results and limits: Estimates based on one million T cells were treated as lower bounds.

Sequencing was done on a sample of blood. This clonotype originated in a woman aged 25 to 39 in good health. The J gene is TRBJ2-2, the V gene TRBV6-4, with 9 bases that match TRBD2. CDR3 residues: CASSDIAGETGELFF. The CDR3 coding sequence is TGTGCCAGCAGTGACATAGCGGGGGAGACCGGGGAGCTGTTTTTT.